These T cell receptor beta chains were read from a single sample in a study of cytomegalovirus exposure and HLA in healthy donors. The protocol was immunoSEQ multiplex PCR, while the TCRdb copy is restricted to in-frame clones and leaves out a portion. The sample holds approximately 100,000 clones. Sequenced material: PBMCs. The receptors originated from a man aged 50-59 years in good health and CMV-seronegative. The CDR3 runs from the conserved cysteine through the conserved F or W. The D gene is left open where the match is weak.

j_call,v_call,d_call,cdr3_aa,cdr3_nt
TRBJ2-1,TRBV5-1,TRBD1,CASSLEGTGFNEQFF,TGCGCCAGCAGCTTGGAGGGGACAGGGTTCAATGAGCAGTTCTTC
TRBJ2-7,TRBV5-1,TRBD1,CASTNPGQGFDEQYF,TGCGCCAGCACGAATCCGGGACAGGGGTTTGACGAGCAGTACTTC
TRBJ2-7,TRBV7-3,TRBD2,CASSFSPGGPYEQYF,TGTGCCAGCAGCTTCTCTCCGGGAGGGCCCTACGAGCAGTACTTC
TRBJ2-3,TRBV7-9,TRBD2,CASSPGGSTDTQYF,TGTGCCAGCAGCCCCGGGGGGAGCACAGATACGCAGTATTTT
TRBJ2-5,TRBV7-2,TRBD2,CASSPGLAAETQYF,TGTGCCAGCAGCCCTGGACTAGCGGCAGAGACCCAGTACTTC
TRBJ2-7,TRBV6-6,TRBD1,CASSSTGGTGEQYF,TGTGCCAGCAGTTCCACAGGGGGGACAGGCGAGCAGTACTTC
TRBJ2-7,TRBV29-1,NA,CSVRLIPGYEQYF,TGCAGCGTACGACTCATCCCGGGATACGAGCAGTACTTC
TRBJ2-7,TRBV7-8,NA,CASSRGGREDEQYF,TGTGCCAGCAGCAGGGGGGGCAGGGAGGACGAGCAGTACTTC
TRBJ1-2,TRBV5-1,NA,CASSLDNPNGYGYTF,TGCGCCAGCAGCTTGGACAACCCAAATGGCTATGGCTACACCTTC
TRBJ2-5,TRBV19,NA,CASSPGGREETQYF,TGTGCCAGTAGCCCGGGGGGCAGGGAAGAGACCCAGTACTTC
TRBJ1-4,TRBV6-5,NA,CASSNRAANEKLFF,TGTGCCAGCAGCAACAGGGCGGCTAATGAAAAACTGTTTTTT
TRBJ2-3,TRBV29-1,TRBD1,CSVAGTDTDTQYF,TGCAGCGTTGCGGGGACAGACACAGATACGCAGTATTTT
TRBJ1-6,TRBV19,TRBD1,CASSQYRGLNSPLHF,TGTGCCAGTAGCCAATACAGGGGACTTAATTCACCCCTCCACTTT
TRBJ1-1,TRBV5-1,NA,CASSLVAGARAEAFF,TGCGCCAGCAGCTTGGTCGCGGGGGCGAGGGCTGAAGCTTTCTTT
TRBJ2-1,TRBV4-3,TRBD2,CASSQDPLGGDYNEQFF,TGCGCCAGCAGCCAAGATCCTCTGGGGGGGGATTACAATGAGCAGTTCTTC
TRBJ2-3,TRBV4-3,NA,CASSSVATDTQYF,TGCGCCAGCAGCTCAGTCGCAACAGATACGCAGTATTTT
TRBJ1-1,TRBV29-1,NA,CSVARGDGLTEAFF,TGCAGCGTGGCACGCGGGGACGGGTTGACTGAAGCTTTCTTT
TRBJ1-2,TRBV7-2,NA,CASSLAASNYGYTF,TGTGCCAGCAGCTTAGCAGCCTCTAACTATGGCTACACCTTC
TRBJ1-5,TRBV6-6,NA,CASSYVQGNQPQHF,TGTGCCAGCAGTTACGTTCAGGGGAATCAGCCCCAGCATTTT
TRBJ2-1,TRBV7-6,NA,CASSPRAYYNEQFF,TGTGCCAGCAGCCCCCGTGCCTACTACAATGAGCAGTTCTTC
TRBJ1-1,TRBV9,TRBD1,CASSAPGGSGNTEAFF,TGTGCCAGCAGCGCACCAGGGGGCTCAGGGAACACTGAAGCTTTCTTT
TRBJ2-4,TRBV29-1,TRBD1,CSARTGVKNIQYF,TGCAGCGCCCGAACAGGGGTCAAAAACATTCAGTACTTC
TRBJ2-7,TRBV5-1,NA,CASSLDLGGSEEQYF,TGCGCCAGCAGCTTGGACCTTGGCGGTTCGGAGGAGCAGTACTTC
TRBJ1-6,TRBV27,NA,CASSQQGYNSPLHF,TGTGCCAGCAGTCAACAGGGCTATAATTCACCCCTCCACTTT
TRBJ2-1,TRBV7-2,TRBD1,CASSLVTGDNEQFF,TGTGCCAGCAGCTTAGTAACAGGGGACAATGAGCAGTTCTTC
TRBJ2-5,TRBV5-1,NA,CASSPGTPETQYF,TGCGCCAGCAGCCCGGGGACTCCAGAGACCCAGTACTTC
TRBJ1-2,TRBV19,NA,CASFSRGLSLYGYTF,TGTGCAAGTTTCTCGCGGGGGCTCTCTCTCTATGGCTACACCTTC
TRBJ1-5,TRBV7-2,NA,CASSPNSNQPQHF,TGTGCCAGCAGCCCTAACAGTAATCAGCCCCAGCATTTT
TRBJ2-1,TRBV30,TRBD2,CAWRTSGRAYEQFF,TGTGCCTGGCGGACTAGCGGGAGGGCCTATGAGCAGTTCTTC
TRBJ2-1,TRBV9,TRBD2,CASSVSETSALYEQFF,TGTGCCAGCAGCGTTTCTGAGACTAGCGCCCTATATGAGCAGTTCTTC
TRBJ2-3,TRBV11-3,NA,CASSQLRGYTQYF,TGTGCCAGCAGCCAATTGCGCGGATATACGCAGTATTTT
TRBJ2-7,TRBV10-2,TRBD1,CASNQGAPYEQYF,TGCGCCAGCAATCAGGGGGCACCCTACGAGCAGTACTTC
TRBJ1-6,TRBV19,NA,CASSLTGDNSPLHF,TGTGCCAGTAGTCTAACAGGAGATAATTCACCCCTCCACTTT